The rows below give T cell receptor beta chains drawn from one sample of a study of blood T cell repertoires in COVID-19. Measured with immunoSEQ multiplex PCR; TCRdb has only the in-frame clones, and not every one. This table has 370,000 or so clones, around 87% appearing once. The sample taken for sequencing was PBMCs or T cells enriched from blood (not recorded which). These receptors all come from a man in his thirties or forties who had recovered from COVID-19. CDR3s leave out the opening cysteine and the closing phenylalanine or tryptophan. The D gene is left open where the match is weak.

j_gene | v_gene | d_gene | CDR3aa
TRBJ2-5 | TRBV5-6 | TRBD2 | ASSPRGAGGPPETQY
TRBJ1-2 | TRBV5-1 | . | ASSLQDKSGYT
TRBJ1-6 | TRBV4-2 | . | ASSQTLNAQSSYNSPLH
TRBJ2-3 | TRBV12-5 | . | ASGPRLGDTQY
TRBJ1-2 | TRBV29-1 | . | SVVETGSPSNYGYT
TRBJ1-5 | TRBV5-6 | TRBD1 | ASSPDRGQGQPQH
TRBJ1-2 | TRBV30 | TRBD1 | AWGQGNGYT
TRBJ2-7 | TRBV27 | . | ASSLSPTGINEQY
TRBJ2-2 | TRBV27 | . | ASSLSRFSTGELF
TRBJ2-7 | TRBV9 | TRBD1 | ASSPRNRGLRDEQY